The 8 T cell receptor beta chains given below trace back to one sample, sequenced in a study of T cell changes during pregnancy in multiple sclerosis. TCRdb's copy holds only in-frame clones and misses some; the assay was immunoSEQ multiplex PCR. The table lists 60,000 to 70,000 clones, 90% to 95% of them singletons, with 2% to 2.5% in the top ten. The specimen comprised peripheral blood, sampled in the third trimester of pregnancy. These receptors all come from a female donor in good health, enrolled as a control in a pregnancy study.

This chain uses TRBV5-1 with TRBJ2-5; 8 bases map to TRBD1. V was pared by 4 bases and J by 5 bases, with 10 bases of the junction left unmatched. CDR3 length: 15 amino acids. Germline lookup yields CDR1 SGHRS and CDR2 YFSETQ. In DNA form, the CDR3 reads TGCGCCAGCAGCATGGGACAGGCTTTGTGGGAGACCCAGTACTTC. It encodes CASSMGQALWETQYF.

Comment on this clone: The junction shows a germline mismatch at one end, possibly a read error. This sample also contains other DNA sequences that code for the same CDR3. This chain links TRBV5-1 with TRBJ2-7, with TRBD1 as a possible D gene (6 bases). The CDR3 sequence is 15 residues long. CDR1 and CDR2 from the germline V gene are SGHRS and YFSETQ. The CDR3 nucleotides are TGCGCCAGCAGCTCCGAAACAGGGAACGCCTATGAGCAGTACTTC. Protein product: CASSSETGNAYEQYF.

Turning to this clone: Mismatch with germline at one junction end may stem from a read error. The J gene is TRBJ1-2, the V gene TRBV7-7; no firm D call. Germline V gives CDR1 SSHAT, CDR2 FNYEAQ (reference sequence). The CDR3 totals 17 residues. CDR3 region: CASSFLIEGRSNYGYTF. DNA for the CDR3: TGTGCTAGCAGCTTCCTCATCGAGGGAAGATCTAACTATGGCTACACCTTC.

This clone was detected only once. V and J are TRBV9 and TRBJ1-5; 9 bases match TRBD1. The V gene end was trimmed by 4 bases and the J gene end by 0 bases; junction bases not matched to a gene: 11. CDR3 length: 18 residues. CDR1 is SGDLS, CDR2 YYNGEE, per germline. The CDR3 region is CASSPPGQGPYSNQPQHF. CDR3 in DNA: TGTGCCAGCAGCCCGCCGGGACAGGGACCGTATAGCAATCAGCCCCAGCATTTT. Based on the CDR3 plus reference TRBV9 and TRBJ1-5, the full variable domain is DSGVTQTPKHLITATGQRVTLRCSPRSGDLSVYWYQQSLDQGLQFLIQYYNGEERAKGNILERFSAQQFPDLHSELNLSSLELGDSALYFCASSPPGQGPYSNQPQHFGDGTRLSIL.

The rearrangement joins TRBV27 to TRBJ2-2; 9 nucleotides line up with TRBD1. V lost 5 bases and J lost 3; bases outside the gene matches: 7. Germline loops: CDR1 MNHEY, CDR2 SMNVEV (reference sequence). CDR3 size: 16 residues. The CDR3 nucleotides are TGTGCCAGCAGTCCACAGACAGGGGGGGACACCGGGGAGCTGTTTTTT. Translating gives CASSPQTGGDTGELFF.

This rearrangement joins TRBV15 to TRBJ2-1; 7 positions agree with TRBD2. CDR1 is LNHNV and CDR2 is YYDKDF in the germline V gene (reference sequence). The length of the CDR3 is 15 residues. Trimming cost V 8 bases and J 7 bases; bases outside gene matches: 14. The CDR3: CATGLIAGGGNEQFF. The CDR3 nucleotides are TGTGCCACCGGACTGATAGCGGGTGGGGGGAATGAGCAGTTCTTC. Based on the CDR3 plus reference TRBV15 and TRBJ2-1, the full variable domain is DAMVIQNPRYQVTQFGKPVTLSCSQTLNHNVMYWYQQKSSQAPKLLFHYYDKDFNNEADTPDNFQSRRPNTSFCFLDIRSPGLGDTAMYLCATGLIAGGGNEQFFGPGTRLTVL.

The chain joins TRBV2 to TRBJ2-1; TRBD1 matches 9 bases. CDR1 and CDR2 from the germline V gene are SNHLY and FYNNEI. The V gene end was trimmed by 2 bases and the J gene end by 2 bases; junction bases not matched to a gene: 4. The length of the CDR3 is 16 residues. Written as DNA, the CDR3 is TGTGCCAGCAGTGAATATCGACAGGGGGCCTACAATGAGCAGTTCTTC. It encodes CASSEYRQGAYNEQFF.

CDR3 sequence (DNA): TGTGCCAGCAGTGGGGGACAGGGGAAAGGATGGGAAAAACTGTTTTTT. Amino acids: CASSGGQGKGWEKLFF. The V call is TRBV6-1, the J call TRBJ1-4, with 10 bases fitting TRBD1. Losses at the gene ends were 4 bases for V and 8 bases for J; bases not matched to a gene: 10. The CDR3 is 16 residues long. Germline V gene data show CDR1 as MNHNS and CDR2 as SASEGT.